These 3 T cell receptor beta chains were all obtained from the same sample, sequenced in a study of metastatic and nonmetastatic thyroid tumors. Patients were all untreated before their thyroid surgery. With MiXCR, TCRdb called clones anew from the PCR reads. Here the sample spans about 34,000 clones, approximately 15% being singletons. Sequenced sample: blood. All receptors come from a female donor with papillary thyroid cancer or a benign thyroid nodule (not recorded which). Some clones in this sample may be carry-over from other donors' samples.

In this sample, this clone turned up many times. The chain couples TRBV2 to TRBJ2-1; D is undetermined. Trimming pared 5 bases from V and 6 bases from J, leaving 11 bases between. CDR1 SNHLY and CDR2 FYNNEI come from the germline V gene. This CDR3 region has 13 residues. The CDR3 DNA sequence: TGTGCCAGCAGTAGAATCCCCGTCAATGAGCAGTTCTTC. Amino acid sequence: CASSRIPVNEQFF.

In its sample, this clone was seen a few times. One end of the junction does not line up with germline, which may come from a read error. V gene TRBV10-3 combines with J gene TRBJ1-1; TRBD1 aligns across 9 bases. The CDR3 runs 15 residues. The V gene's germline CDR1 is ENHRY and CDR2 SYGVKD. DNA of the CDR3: TGTGCCATCAGTAGGGGGACAGGGTTGAACACTGAAGCTCTATTT. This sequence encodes CAISRGTGLNTEALF.

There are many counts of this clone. The CDR3 here is CASLGTESSYNEQFF. The DNA for the CDR3 is TGTGCCAGTCTCGGGACAGAGAGCTCCTACAATGAGCAGTTCTTC. This chain joins TRBV7-9 and TRBJ2-1; TRBD1 matches at 7 bases. CDR3 length: 15 amino acids. The V segment lost 9 bases and the J segment 0 bases; nucleotides outside the gene matches: 8. CDR1 and CDR2 from the germline V gene are SEHNR and FQNEAQ (reference sequence).